One sample yielded the 19 T cell receptor beta chains listed below, sequenced in a study of blood T cell repertoires in COVID-19. Clones were read by immunoSEQ multiplex PCR, and TCRdb kept only the in-frame ones, dropping some. There are fewer than 150,000 clones in the sample; roughly 79% occur only once, and roughly 10% lies in the top ten. The sequenced material came from peripheral blood. These receptors all come from a human donor in a cohort sampled during active COVID-19.

This chain joins TRBV6-5 and TRBJ1-4; TRBD1 aligns across 7 bases. This CDR3 is 14 amino acids long. J was trimmed by 2 bases and V by 6 bases; bases with no gene match: 3. The germline gives CDR1 MNHEY, CDR2 SVGAGI. CDR3 protein: CASRPTGTNEKLFF. CDR3 in DNA: TGTGCCAGCAGACCGACAGGGACTAATGAAAAACTGTTTTTT.

The rearrangement links TRBV4-1 to TRBJ2-3, with 13 bases fitting TRBD2. V was clipped by 4 bases and J by 1 base; unmatched bases: 14. The germline gives CDR1 MGHRA, CDR2 YSYEKL. This CDR3 is 20 amino acids long. The CDR3: CASSRGPGLAGALRTDTQYF. The CDR3 DNA follows: TGCGCCAGCAGCCGCGGACCCGGACTAGCGGGGGCCCTTCGCACAGATACGCAGTATTTT.

The chain is built from TRBV5-1 and TRBJ2-7, with 9 bases aligning to TRBD2. Germline CDR1 reads SGHRS; CDR2 reads YFSETQ. The CDR3 runs 15 residues. The V and J ends lost 4 bases and 5 bases, in that order; junction bases with no gene match: 10. The CDR3 sequence is CASSLPTGGGDEQYF. Here the CDR3 DNA reads TGCGCCAGCAGCCTACCGACAGGCGGGGGGGACGAGCAGTACTTC.

The chain carries TRBV7-9 and TRBJ2-1; 13 bases fit TRBD2. The CDR3 length is 15 residues. Looked up from germline, CDR1 is SEHNR and CDR2 is FQNEAQ (reference sequence). With 4 bases clipped from V and 7 bases from J, the junction kept 4 bases outside the gene matches. The CDR3 DNA reads as TGTGCCAGCAGCTCCGGGACTAGCGGGGTGAATGAGCAGTTCTTC. Translated: CASSSGTSGVNEQFF.

This clone was counted only a few times. V is TRBV6-6 and J is TRBJ2-2; the match to TRBD2 covers 13 bases. This CDR3 contains 17 residues. Germline trimming cut 5 bases from V and 4 bases from J; bases unmatched to any gene: 7. Germline CDR1 is MNHNY and CDR2 is SVGAGI (reference sequence). Here the CDR3 reads CASSQLTSGGFTGELFF. The DNA of the CDR3 is TGTGCCAGCAGTCAACTGACTAGCGGGGGGTTCACCGGGGAGCTGTTTTTT.

The chain combines TRBV4-1 with TRBJ1-3, with TRBD1 identical over 8 bases. The CDR3 is 18 residues long. Germline values: CDR1 MGHRA, CDR2 YSYEKL. Trimming removed 1 base from V and 2 bases from J; junction bases left unmatched: 10. The CDR3: CASSQGGTGRGPGNTIYF. Written as DNA, the CDR3 is TGCGCCAGCAGCCAAGGAGGAACGGGCAGGGGGCCTGGAAACACCATATATTTT.

V and J are TRBV4-1 and TRBJ1-4; no definite D call. V was pared by 4 bases and J by 0 bases, with 12 bases between. The CDR3 is made up of 16 amino acids. Germline CDR1 and CDR2: MGHRA and YSYEKL. This CDR3 reads CASSPGTATTNEKLFF. The CDR3 region has the DNA TGCGCCAGCAGCCCGGGAACGGCAACAACTAATGAAAAACTGTTTTTT.

CDR3 DNA: TGTGCCAGCAGTCAGGATAGTGGCAATCAGCCCCAGCATTTT. Its translation: CASSQDSGNQPQHF. V gene TRBV7-8 combines with J gene TRBJ1-5; D ambiguous. Germline CDR1 and CDR2: SGHVS and FQNEAQ. The CDR3 is made up of 14 amino acids. Trimming removed 6 bases from V and 2 bases from J, with 11 bases in between.

CDR3 region: CASSSSTSGGGETQYF. CDR3 nucleotide sequence: TGTGCCAGCAGCTCCTCCACCAGCGGGGGCGGCGAGACCCAGTACTTC. The chain combines TRBV7-9 with TRBJ2-5, with 8 bases that match TRBD2. The V and J ends lost 4 bases and 5 bases, in that order; junction bases with no gene match: 12. The CDR3 is 16 residues long. Per germline, CDR1 SEHNR and CDR2 FQNEAQ (reference sequence).

This chain uses TRBV7-9 with TRBJ1-4, with D maybe TRBD1 (6 bases). Deletions cut 5 bases from V and 2 bases from J, with 15 bases between. The CDR3 extends over 16 amino acids. Germline loops: CDR1 SEHNR, CDR2 FQNEAQ (reference sequence). CDR3 sequence reads: CASSDLGAGTNEKLFF. DNA for the CDR3: TGTGCCAGCAGCGATTTGGGGGCTGGGACTAATGAAAAACTGTTTTTT.

CDR3 sequence (DNA): TGTGCCAGCAGTGAGGGTCTAATAGGGGCTAACAATGAGCAGTTCTTC. This translates into CASSEGLIGANNEQFF. The chain employs TRBV6-1 and TRBJ2-1; D may be TRBD1 (5 bases). CDR1 MNHNS and CDR2 SASEGT come from the germline V gene. There are 16 residues in the CDR3. V dropped 3 bases and J dropped 5 bases, with 17 bases sitting between them.

The chain uses TRBV4-2 and TRBJ1-5; possibly TRBD1 for D (5 bases). CDR3 length equals 15 residues. Germline V gene sequence: CDR1 LGHNA, CDR2 YNFKEQ. The V end lost 0 bases, the J end lost 7 bases, and 13 bases lay between the germline ends. This chain's CDR3 is CASSQEGQGTQPQHF. The CDR3 DNA sequence: TGTGCCAGCAGCCAAGAGGGGCAGGGTACGCAGCCCCAGCATTTT.

The V and J genes are TRBV2 and TRBJ2-5; 8 bases agree with TRBD2. The CDR3 is 14 amino acids. V lost 10 bases and J lost 5; bases outside the gene matches: 12. Germline V gene lookup returns CDR1 SNHLY and CDR2 FYNNEI. CDR3 sequence reads: CATRPGLAVETQYF. Here the CDR3 DNA reads TGTGCCACCCGGCCAGGACTAGCCGTGGAGACCCAGTACTTC.

The V call is TRBV7-8, the J call TRBJ2-7; D not certain. This CDR3 comprises 12 residues. V lost 5 bases, J lost 7 bases, and 12 bases lay in between. Germline-derived CDR1 and CDR2 are SGHVS and FQNEAQ. CDR3: CASSPWKREQYF. The CDR3 bases are TGTGCCAGCAGCCCCTGGAAGAGGGAGCAGTACTTC.

This clone was detected only a few times. The chain is built from TRBV4-1 and TRBJ2-7; tentative D call: TRBD1 (6 bases). The V end lost 6 bases, the J end lost 0 bases, and 21 bases lay between the germline ends. The germline gives CDR1 MGHRA, CDR2 YSYEKL. The CDR3 sequence is 17 residues long. The CDR3 loop is CASRRGQLGRGSYEQYF. For the CDR3, the DNA is TGCGCCAGCAGGCGTGGACAGTTGGGACGGGGCTCCTACGAGCAGTACTTC.

The CDR3 coding sequence is TGTGCCAGCAGTCCCTTTAGCGGGGGGTACAATGAGCAGTTCTTC. Its protein is CASSPFSGGYNEQFF. The gene calls are TRBV6-5 and TRBJ2-1; 10 bases line up with TRBD2. In germline, CDR1 is MNHEY, CDR2 SVGAGI. The V and J ends lost 5 bases and 4 bases, in that order; junction bases with no gene match: 5. The CDR3 contains 15 residues.

This clone was seen a few times. The chain links TRBV27 to TRBJ1-5; no definite D call. This CDR3 has 14 residues. Germline lookup yields CDR1 MNHEY and CDR2 SMNVEV (reference sequence). V was clipped by 5 bases and J by 2 bases, with 10 bases between them. CDR3 sequence reads: CASSGRGGNQPQHF. The CDR3, as DNA: TGTGCCAGCAGTGGCAGAGGAGGCAATCAGCCCCAGCATTTT.

This clone was seen only once. This chain uses TRBV10-2 with TRBJ2-3, with D possibly matching TRBD1 (5 bases). CDR1 is WSHSY and CDR2 is SAAADI in the germline V gene. V was pared by 6 bases and J by 4 bases, with 8 bases between. The CDR3 runs to 12 residues. CDR3 amino acids: CASRDIADTQYF. The CDR3 DNA sequence: TGCGCCAGCAGGGACATCGCAGATACGCAGTATTTT.

The chain combines TRBV20-1 with TRBJ2-1; D possibly corresponds to TRBD2 (7 bases). The CDR3 loop spans 16 amino acids. Germline loops: CDR1 DFQATT, CDR2 SNEGSKA (reference sequence). The germline V and J ends were trimmed by 3 bases and 0 bases, with 15 bases remaining between them. CDR3 bases: TGCAGTGCTAGTGGGGGCGGGGGCCTCTCCTACAATGAGCAGTTCTTC. Protein sequence: CSASGGGGLSYNEQFF.